This TCR beta chain was identified in a study of blood T cell repertoires in COVID-19. Study at large: Samples came from the United States, Italy and Spain, spanning acute and convalescent COVID-19.

Sequencing was performed with immunoSEQ multiplex PCR; in TCRdb, only in-frame clones are kept and a portion is missing. The table shows about 140,000 clones, with approximately 80% occurring only once. Cohorts were determined from participant-reported clinical history. Within the 2 weeks before study entry, each person in the exposed group met a COVID-19 case. CDR1 SNHLY and CDR2 FYNNEI come from the germline V gene. This CDR3 is 13 amino acids long. The V segment lost 8 bases and the J segment 9 bases; nucleotides outside the gene matches: 7. The V gene is TRBV2, the J gene TRBJ1-6; 7 positions agree with TRBD1. The sequence was obtained from a woman younger than 35 who had been exposed to COVID-19. The sample comprised PBMCs or T cells enriched from blood (not recorded which). The CDR3 nucleotides read TGTGCCAGCCGACAGGGCCAAGCTTCACCCCTCCACTTT. This sequence encodes CASRQGQASPLHF.